This T cell receptor (beta chain) was retrieved from a study of T cell responses to AZD1222 COVID-19 vaccine (dated by TCRdb to 2020 to 2022). Context from the whole study: AZD1222 recipients given second doses at about 4 weeks or at about 12 weeks were pooled, since spike-specific TCR depth and breadth were not found to differ between the two schedules. TCR sequencing covered some 250 trial participants: around 210 given two doses of AZD1222 and 26 given two doses of MenACWY control vaccine. Trial participants were enrolled into age subgroups of 18-55, 56-69 and 70-plus years, which contained about 150, 28 and 57 TCR-sequenced participants, respectively.

As regards this clone: It has no known antigen specificity. The record has no base qualities; no much larger clone is one base away.

Taken with the paper, the label for time point translates to: baseline before first vaccination. The vaccinee samples were drawn from two UK trials, COV001 and COV002, one of which was a single-blind randomized controlled phase 2/3 trial testing AZD1222 (ChAdOx1 nCoV-19) in healthy adults. For TCRbeta chain sequencing, PBMC samples from trial participants were taken at day 0 and at day 28 after the second dose. The CDR3 regions of human TCRbeta chains were subjected to immunosequencing. Turning to the authors' computational methods: TCRs in the repertoires were compared against a reference library of SARS-CoV-2-specific TCRs that had been generated with the MIRA antigen-specificity platform. Breadth was defined as the fraction of unique TCRs that were SARS-CoV-2-associated, and depth was defined as the fraction of total T cells that were SARS-CoV-2-associated. Using the MIRA data, each spike-specific TCR was assigned both to the spike region to which the TCR was reactive and to a CD4 or CD8 class. Log10-transformed breadth and depth values were compared by one-way ANOVA with Sidak's multiple comparisons tests. TCRdb took over this immuneACCESS table, retaining in-frame rearrangements with V and J assigned. Such tables are incomplete; in checked studies, under half of the missing clones stem from an unresolved V gene, and the remainder is unexplained. V and J calls and clone size are copied from that table; D and trimming were computed from the DNA. Here the sample has about 110,000 clones; approximately 90% occur a single time. The top ten clonotypes cover about 5% of the sample.

From the cysteine through the phenylalanine, the CDR3 covers 18 amino acids. Solely the CDR3 DNA is kept, with 54 bases framed from the first base. V trim: 1 base; J trim: 3 bases; unmatched bases: 11. CDR1 and CDR2 (MGHRA, YSYEKL) derive from the germline V gene. Broad study findings and their caveats: In the small 56-69-year group, the increase in depth fell short of significance, most likely because of low power. Epitopes outside the regions mutated in the B.1.351 and B.1.1.7 variants were reportedly recognized by nearly half of the unique spike-specific TCRs. The vaccine-associated CD4 TCRs covered the entire spike protein, and the dominant responses fell in regions 160-218 and 743-854. A significant rise in spike-specific TCR breadth and depth was observed after two AZD1222 doses relative to day 0 and relative to MenACWY recipients. Participants were mostly white British and included more females than males, and it was suggested by the authors that clonal diversity may have been underestimated. No day 14 peak-response samples were available, so repertoires were characterized only after the peak T cell response. Conclusions about previously exposed vaccinees are limited, since just five to seven AZD1222 recipients were seropositive for SARS-CoV-2 at baseline.

The input for sequencing was peripheral blood, taken on day 0 of AZD1222 vaccination. This receptor chain uses TRBV4-1 and TRBJ2-3; 9 of the junction bases match TRBD2. The TCR comes from an adult in good health. CDR3 region: CASSQAMVAGGPTDTQYF. In nucleotides, the sequence is TGCGCCAGCAGCCAAGCAATGGTGGCGGGGGGGCCGACAGATACGCAGTATTTT.